The sequence of this TCR beta chain was determined in a study of T-cell reconstitution after alpha-beta-depleted transplantation in children. This clonotype was picked up many times. Antigen: not known. Germline assignment: CDR1 SGHAT and CDR2 FQNNGV. There are 15 residues in the CDR3. Trimming took off 1 base at V and 3 bases at J, with 13 bases between the two ends. Unique molecular identifiers were used to barcode this TCRbeta library. TCRdb re-analysed the PCR reads in MiXCR, keeping a single row per CDR3 protein. This table holds approximately 500,000 distinct CDR3 sequences, roughly a tenth found once. General study findings and limits: After one year, T-cell counts and TCRbeta diversity mostly came from new T cells. The study traced high day-60 TCRbeta diversity in some patients to surviving recipient T cells and thymic progenitors. Reports say that about two months after transplant, the alpha-beta T cells came out of several hundred graft clones that had expanded.

Sequencing was performed on PBMCs, taken before TCRalphabeta/CD19-depleted stem cell transplant. The J gene is TRBJ2-7, the V gene TRBV11-2, with a weak D call TRBD2 (6 bases). This clonotype was obtained from a child aged 2 to 10 with inherited bone marrow failure, due to receive a stem cell transplant. The CDR3 region is CASSLGLESRYEQYF. In DNA form, the CDR3 reads TGTGCCAGCAGCTTAGGACTAGAATCCCGCTACGAGCAGTACTTC.